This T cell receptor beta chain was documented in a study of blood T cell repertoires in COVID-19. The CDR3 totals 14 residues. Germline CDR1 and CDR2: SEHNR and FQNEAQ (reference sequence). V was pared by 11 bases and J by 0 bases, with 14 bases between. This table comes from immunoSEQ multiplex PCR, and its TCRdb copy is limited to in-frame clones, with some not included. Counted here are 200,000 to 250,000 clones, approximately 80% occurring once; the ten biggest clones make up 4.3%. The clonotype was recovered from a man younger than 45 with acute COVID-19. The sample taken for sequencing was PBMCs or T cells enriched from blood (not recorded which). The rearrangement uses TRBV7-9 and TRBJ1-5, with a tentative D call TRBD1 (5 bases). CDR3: CAWGGVNSNQPQHF. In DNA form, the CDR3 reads TGTGCCTGGGGGGGGGTGAATAGCAATCAGCCCCAGCATTTT. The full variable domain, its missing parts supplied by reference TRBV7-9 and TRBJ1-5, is DTGVSQNPRHKITKRGQNVTFRCDPISEHNRLYWYRQTLGQGPEFLTYFQNEAQLEKSRLLSDRFSAERPKGSFSTLEIQRTEQGDSAMYLCAWGGVNSNQPQHFGDGTRLSIL.